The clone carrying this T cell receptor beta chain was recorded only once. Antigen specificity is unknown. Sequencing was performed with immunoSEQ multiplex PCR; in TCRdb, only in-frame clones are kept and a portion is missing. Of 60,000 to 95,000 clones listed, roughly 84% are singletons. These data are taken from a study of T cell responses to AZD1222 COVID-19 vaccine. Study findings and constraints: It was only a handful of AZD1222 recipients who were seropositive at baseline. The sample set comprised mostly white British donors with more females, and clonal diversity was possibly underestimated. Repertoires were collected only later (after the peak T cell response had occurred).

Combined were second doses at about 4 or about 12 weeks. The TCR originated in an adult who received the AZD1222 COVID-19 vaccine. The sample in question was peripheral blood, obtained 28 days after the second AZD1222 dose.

The CDR3, as DNA: TGTGCCAGCAGGCGACAGAGGAATCAGCCCCAGCATTTT. Translation: CASRRQRNQPQHF. The chain recombines TRBV16 with TRBJ1-5, with a possible D match to TRBD1 (5 bases). Germline assignment: CDR1 KGHSY and CDR2 FQNENV. V gave up 6 bases and J gave up 4 bases, with 10 bases separating them. The CDR3 consists of 13 residues. Based on the CDR3 plus reference TRBV16 and TRBJ1-5, the full variable domain is GEEVAQTPKHLVRGEGQKAKLYCAPIKGHSYVFWYQQVLKNEFKFLISFQNENVFDETGMPKERFSAKCLPNSPCSLEIQATKLEDSAVYFCASRRQRNQPQHFGDGTRLSIL.